The clone carrying this T cell receptor (beta chain) was detected ten times or more. The antigen is not known. The data were taken from a study of blood T cells in healthy people across ages. For the second PCR, which ran for roughly 6 to 12 cycles, a sample-barcoded 5' primer and a J-beta primer mix were used. MiXCR was run by TCRdb on the 5' RACE reads, yielding one entry per CDR3 protein. The sample includes 590,000 or so distinct CDR3 sequences, roughly 30% of them seen just once. Peripheral blood from each donor was collected in a volume of 8 to 10 milliliters. Findings and caveats of the study: TCR beta diversity per million T cells fell roughly linearly with age. It was found that TCR beta diversity correlated strongly with the percentage of naive T cells.

This CDR3 spans 12 amino acids. Germline V gives CDR1 SGHRS, CDR2 YFSETQ. Trimming stripped 4 bases from V and 1 base from J, with 6 bases between. The clonotype was recovered from an elderly woman in good health. The sample comprised blood. The rearrangement joins TRBV5-1 to TRBJ2-7; possibly TRBD1 for D (5 bases). The CDR3 loop reads CASSPGSYEQYF. Written as DNA, the CDR3 is TGCGCCAGCAGCCCAGGGTCCTACGAGCAGTACTTC.